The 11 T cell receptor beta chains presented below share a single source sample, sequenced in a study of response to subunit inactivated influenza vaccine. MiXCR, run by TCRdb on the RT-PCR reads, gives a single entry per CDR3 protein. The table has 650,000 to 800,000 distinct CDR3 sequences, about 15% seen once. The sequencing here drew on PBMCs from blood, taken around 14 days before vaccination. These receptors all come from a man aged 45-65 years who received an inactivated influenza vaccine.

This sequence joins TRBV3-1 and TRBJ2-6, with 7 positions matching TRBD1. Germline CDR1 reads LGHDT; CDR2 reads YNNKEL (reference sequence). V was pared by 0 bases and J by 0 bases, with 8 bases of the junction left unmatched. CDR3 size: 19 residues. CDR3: CASSQEYETGTSGANVLTF. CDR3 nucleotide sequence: TGTGCCAGCAGCCAAGAGTACGAGACAGGGACCTCTGGGGCCAACGTCCTGACTTTC.

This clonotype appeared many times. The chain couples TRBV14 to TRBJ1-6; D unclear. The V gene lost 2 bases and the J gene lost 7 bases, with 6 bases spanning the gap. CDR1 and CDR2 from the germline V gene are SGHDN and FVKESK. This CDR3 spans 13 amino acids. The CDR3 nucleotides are TGTGCCAGCAGCCAAAAGTTAAATTCACCCCTCCACTTT. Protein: CASSQKLNSPLHF.

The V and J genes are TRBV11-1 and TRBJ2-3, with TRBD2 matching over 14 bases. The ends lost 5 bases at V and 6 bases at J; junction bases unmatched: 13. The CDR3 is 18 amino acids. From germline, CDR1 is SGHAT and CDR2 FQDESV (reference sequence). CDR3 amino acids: CASSPHRLAGGLSDTQYF. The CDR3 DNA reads TGTGCCAGCAGCCCACACCGACTAGCGGGGGGGCTTTCCGATACGCAGTATTTT.

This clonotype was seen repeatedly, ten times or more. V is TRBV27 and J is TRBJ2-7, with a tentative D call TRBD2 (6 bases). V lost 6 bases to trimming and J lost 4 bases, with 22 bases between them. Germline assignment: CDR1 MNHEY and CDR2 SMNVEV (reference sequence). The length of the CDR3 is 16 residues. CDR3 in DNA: TGTGCCAGCAGACCCCTCCGACCGGGACTGACATACGAGCAGTACTTC. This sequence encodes CASRPLRPGLTYEQYF.

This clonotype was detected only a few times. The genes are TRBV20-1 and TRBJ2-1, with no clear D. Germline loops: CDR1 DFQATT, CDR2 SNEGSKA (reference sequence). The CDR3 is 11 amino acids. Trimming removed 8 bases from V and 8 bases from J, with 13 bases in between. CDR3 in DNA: TGCAGTCTTATGGCCCCCGATGAGCAGTTCTTC. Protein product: CSLMAPDEQFF.

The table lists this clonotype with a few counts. The CDR3 nucleotides read TGTGCCAGCAGCTTAAAGGAGGGGGGGACAACCCAGAACGAGCAGTACTTC. Translating it yields CASSLKEGGTTQNEQYF. The chain has TRBV7-9 and TRBJ2-7; maybe TRBD2 (7 bases). V was pared by 2 bases and J by 5 bases, with 22 bases between. The CDR3 is 17 amino acids. Germline-derived CDR1 and CDR2 are SEHNR and FQNEAQ (reference sequence).

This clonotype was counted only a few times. The CDR3: CASSLARGRADYEQYF. Here the CDR3 DNA reads TGTGCCAGCAGTTTAGCCCGGGGACGGGCAGACTACGAGCAGTACTTC. The chain uses TRBV12-3 or TRBV12-4 and TRBJ2-7, with D tentatively TRBD1 or TRBD2 (5 bases each). V lost 0 bases, J lost 3 bases, and 15 bases lay in between. The CDR3 has 16 residues.

The CDR3 sequence: CASSLETGPTDTQYF. CDR3 nucleotides: TGCGCCAGCAGCTTGGAGACAGGTCCTACAGATACGCAGTATTTT. The V and J genes are TRBV5-1 and TRBJ2-3; D may be TRBD1 (6 bases). The V end lost 0 bases, the J end lost 3 bases, and 11 bases lay between the germline ends. The CDR3 sequence is 15 residues long. Germline V gene lookup returns CDR1 SGHRS and CDR2 YFSETQ.

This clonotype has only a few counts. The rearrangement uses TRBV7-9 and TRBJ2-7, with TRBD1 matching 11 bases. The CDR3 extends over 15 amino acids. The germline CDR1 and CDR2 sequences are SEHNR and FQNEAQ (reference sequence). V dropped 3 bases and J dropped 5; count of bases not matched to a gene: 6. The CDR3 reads CASSFWTGGIDEQYF. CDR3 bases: TGTGCCAGCAGCTTCTGGACAGGGGGCATCGACGAGCAGTACTTC.

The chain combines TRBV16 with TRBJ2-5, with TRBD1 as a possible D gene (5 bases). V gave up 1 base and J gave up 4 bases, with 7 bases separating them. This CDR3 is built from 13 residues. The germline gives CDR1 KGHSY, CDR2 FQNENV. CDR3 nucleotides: TGTGCCAGCAGCCAATTTGACAGAGAGACCCAGTACTTC. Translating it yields CASSQFDRETQYF.

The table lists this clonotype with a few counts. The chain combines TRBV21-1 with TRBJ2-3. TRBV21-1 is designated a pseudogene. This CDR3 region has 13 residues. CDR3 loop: CASSKVGADTQYF. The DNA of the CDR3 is TGTGCCAGCAGCAAAGTAGGCGCAGATACGCAGTATTTT.